These T cell receptor beta chains were read from a single sample in a study of human T cells and chemical hapten exposure. TCRdb re-called the RACE reads through MiXCR, storing one row per CDR3 protein. The data show 150,000 to 200,000 distinct CDR3 sequences, with 20% to 25% seen just once and over 6.5% held by the top ten. The sequencing here drew on whole blood, taken in connection with sensitization to the hapten diphenylcyclopropenone (DPC). The source is a woman in her fifties or sixties with alopecia areata. Some clones in this sample may be carry-over from other donors' samples. Both conserved end residues are part of each CDR3. Fields, in order: V gene, D gene, clone size, J gene, CDR3 DNA, CDR3 protein. A D gene is named only where the DNA matches it firmly. Only some rows state a clone size, as once, few, many or a class for expanded clones.

v_call: TRBV20-1
d_call: TRBD1
clone_size: few
j_call: TRBJ2-7
cdr3_nt: TGCAGTGCTAGTCACGGGACAGGGTACGAGCAGTACTTC
cdr3_aa: CSASHGTGYEQYF

v_call: TRBV7-2
d_call: -
clone_size: few
j_call: TRBJ2-3
cdr3_nt: TGTGCCAGCAGCTTTTGGGTGGCAGATACGCAGTATTTT
cdr3_aa: CASSFWVADTQYF

v_call: TRBV11-2
d_call: TRBD2
clone_size: -
j_call: TRBJ2-3
cdr3_nt: TGTGCCAGCAGCTTTAGCGGGAGGCCTCCCCCAGATACGCAGTATTTT
cdr3_aa: CASSFSGRPPPDTQYF

v_call: TRBV5-6
d_call: -
clone_size: -
j_call: TRBJ2-7
cdr3_nt: TGTGCCAGCCAAGACTTATCCTCCTACGAGCAGTACTTC
cdr3_aa: CASQDLSSYEQYF

v_call: TRBV29-1
d_call: TRBD2
clone_size: -
j_call: TRBJ2-1
cdr3_nt: TGCAGCGTTGAAAATAGCGGGAGCCCCAATGAGCAGTTCTTC
cdr3_aa: CSVENSGSPNEQFF

v_call: TRBV20-1
d_call: -
clone_size: -
j_call: TRBJ2-3
cdr3_nt: TGCAGTGCTGGGGACTTCCATTTTAGCACAGATACGCAGTATTTT
cdr3_aa: CSAGDFHFSTDTQYF

v_call: TRBV20-1
d_call: -
clone_size: -
j_call: TRBJ1-5
cdr3_nt: TGCAGTGCTAACCCCGGACAGTATAGCAATCAGCCCCAGCATTTT
cdr3_aa: CSANPGQYSNQPQHF

v_call: TRBV14
d_call: -
clone_size: -
j_call: TRBJ1-2
cdr3_nt: TGTGCCAGCAGCCAAGATAGGACAGTCTATGGCTACACCTTC
cdr3_aa: CASSQDRTVYGYTF

v_call: TRBV10-2
d_call: -
clone_size: many
j_call: TRBJ2-1
cdr3_nt: TGCGCCAGCAGGCAGGCGGGCAATCAGCAGTTCTTC
cdr3_aa: CASRQAGNQQFF

v_call: TRBV20-1
d_call: TRBD2
clone_size: many
j_call: TRBJ2-1
cdr3_nt: TGCAGTGCCCTCTTGACTAGCAGCAATGAGCAGTTCTTC
cdr3_aa: CSALLTSSNEQFF

v_call: TRBV5-1
d_call: TRBD2
clone_size: -
j_call: TRBJ2-3
cdr3_nt: TGCGCCAGCAGCTCAAGACTAGCGGGAGTCCCGTTCGGAGATACGCAGTATTTT
cdr3_aa: CASSSRLAGVPFGDTQYF

v_call: TRBV12-3/TRBV12-4
d_call: -
clone_size: -
j_call: TRBJ2-2
cdr3_nt: TGTGCCAGCAGTAGCTCGCCGGGGCTCCTGAGCGGGGAGCTGTTTTTT
cdr3_aa: CASSSSPGLLSGELFF

v_call: TRBV11-2
d_call: -
clone_size: few
j_call: TRBJ1-2
cdr3_nt: TGTGCCAGCAGCTCCGAGGGGACGAGCTATGGCTACACCTTC
cdr3_aa: CASSSEGTSYGYTF

v_call: TRBV29-1
d_call: -
clone_size: -
j_call: TRBJ2-3
cdr3_nt: TGCAGCGTTGCACCGACTAATACGCAGTATTTT
cdr3_aa: CSVAPTNTQYF

v_call: TRBV5-1
d_call: -
clone_size: -
j_call: TRBJ1-1
cdr3_nt: TGCGCCAGCAGCTTGGGGGGAGCGAACACTGAAGCTTTCTTT
cdr3_aa: CASSLGGANTEAFF

v_call: TRBV6-5
d_call: -
clone_size: -
j_call: TRBJ2-5
cdr3_nt: TGTGCCAGCAGTTACTCGGAGGGGGCGGGTAAGACCCAGTACTTC
cdr3_aa: CASSYSEGAGKTQYF

v_call: TRBV4-2
d_call: -
clone_size: few
j_call: TRBJ2-3
cdr3_nt: TGTGCCAGCAGCCAAGTTTGGGCAGATACGCAGTATTTT
cdr3_aa: CASSQVWADTQYF

v_call: TRBV7-2
d_call: -
clone_size: -
j_call: TRBJ1-2
cdr3_nt: TGTGCCAGCAGCCGACAGGCCAATAACTATGGCTACACCTTC
cdr3_aa: CASSRQANNYGYTF

v_call: TRBV27
d_call: -
clone_size: few
j_call: TRBJ2-5
cdr3_nt: TGTGCCAGCAGCCTGAGTTGGGCCCCAGAGACCCAGTACTTC
cdr3_aa: CASSLSWAPETQYF

v_call: TRBV10-1
d_call: TRBD2
clone_size: -
j_call: TRBJ2-5
cdr3_nt: TGCGCCAGCAGTGAGTCGGCTAGCGGACTCCAAGAGACCCAGTACTTC
cdr3_aa: CASSESASGLQETQYF

v_call: TRBV2
d_call: -
clone_size: few
j_call: TRBJ2-6
cdr3_nt: TGTGCCAGCACGACAGCCTCTGGGGCCAACGTCCTGACTTTC
cdr3_aa: CASTTASGANVLTF

v_call: TRBV27
d_call: -
clone_size: -
j_call: TRBJ2-1
cdr3_nt: TGTGCCAGCAGTTTCACGGGAGCGAGCTCCTACAATGAGCAGTTCTTC
cdr3_aa: CASSFTGASSYNEQFF

v_call: TRBV7-9
d_call: -
clone_size: -
j_call: TRBJ2-5
cdr3_nt: TGTGCCAGCAGCTTATTGATCGCGGGAGAGACCCAGTACTTC
cdr3_aa: CASSLLIAGETQYF

v_call: TRBV12-3/TRBV12-4
d_call: -
clone_size: few
j_call: TRBJ2-1
cdr3_nt: TGTGCCTCTAATCCGGTGACGCCCTACAATGAGCAGTTCTTC
cdr3_aa: CASNPVTPYNEQFF

v_call: TRBV10-2
d_call: TRBD1
clone_size: -
j_call: TRBJ1-5
cdr3_nt: TGCGCCAGCAGTGAGTCGAGGGGACAGGGGGAAAAATATAGCAATCAGCCCCAGCATTTT
cdr3_aa: CASSESRGQGEKYSNQPQHF

v_call: TRBV28
d_call: -
clone_size: -
j_call: TRBJ2-7
cdr3_nt: TGTGCCAGCAGTTACGCGAGGATCGAGCAGTACTTC
cdr3_aa: CASSYARIEQYF

v_call: TRBV20-1
d_call: TRBD1
clone_size: few
j_call: TRBJ1-6
cdr3_nt: TGCAGTGCTTATACCGGGACAGGGGTTTTCAATTCACCCCTCCACTTT
cdr3_aa: CSAYTGTGVFNSPLHF

v_call: TRBV29-1
d_call: TRBD1
clone_size: -
j_call: TRBJ2-1
cdr3_nt: TGCAGCGTTGAAACAGGGGAGTCCGTCAATGAGCAGTTCTTC
cdr3_aa: CSVETGESVNEQFF

v_call: TRBV2
d_call: TRBD2
clone_size: -
j_call: TRBJ2-3
cdr3_nt: TGTGCCAGCGCGGGACTAATCACAGATACGCAGTATTTT
cdr3_aa: CASAGLITDTQYF

v_call: TRBV11-2
d_call: TRBD2
clone_size: few
j_call: TRBJ2-3
cdr3_nt: TGTGCCAGCAGCTTAGGGTGGCGGGAGGACCAAACCACAGATACGCAGTATTTT
cdr3_aa: CASSLGWREDQTTDTQYF

v_call: TRBV29-1
d_call: -
clone_size: -
j_call: TRBJ2-7
cdr3_nt: TGCAGCGTTGCCAGGGACTCCTACGAGCAGTACTTC
cdr3_aa: CSVARDSYEQYF

v_call: TRBV7-2
d_call: TRBD1
clone_size: -
j_call: TRBJ2-3
cdr3_nt: TGTGCCAGCAGCTTAGGTCGGACAGGCGCAGGAGTCACAGATACGCAGTATTTT
cdr3_aa: CASSLGRTGAGVTDTQYF

v_call: TRBV7-6
d_call: -
clone_size: -
j_call: TRBJ2-7
cdr3_nt: TGTGCCAGCAGCTTAGCCTATGCCCGGGCGGCCGAGAACGAGCAGTACTTC
cdr3_aa: CASSLAYARAAENEQYF

v_call: TRBV2
d_call: -
clone_size: -
j_call: TRBJ1-5
cdr3_nt: TGTGCCAGCAGTGGGCCAAGCCTTAACGATCAGCCCCAGCATTTT
cdr3_aa: CASSGPSLNDQPQHF

v_call: TRBV29-1
d_call: -
clone_size: few
j_call: TRBJ2-7
cdr3_nt: TGCAGCGTTGAGAAGGGCCCCTACGAGCAGTACTTC
cdr3_aa: CSVEKGPYEQYF

v_call: TRBV20-1
d_call: -
clone_size: few
j_call: TRBJ1-4
cdr3_nt: TGCAGTGCTCCCGGGACGGGTCGAGAAAAACTGTTTTTT
cdr3_aa: CSAPGTGREKLFF

v_call: TRBV12-3/TRBV12-4
d_call: -
clone_size: -
j_call: TRBJ2-5
cdr3_nt: TGTGCCAGCAGTTTAGGGCAGGGGAGGGGGTACCAAGAGACCCAGTACTTC
cdr3_aa: CASSLGQGRGYQETQYF

v_call: TRBV19
d_call: TRBD1
clone_size: -
j_call: TRBJ1-2
cdr3_nt: TGTGCCAGTAGTTCCGTGGACAGGGGCGGTGGCTACACCTTC
cdr3_aa: CASSSVDRGGGYTF

v_call: TRBV6-5
d_call: -
clone_size: few
j_call: TRBJ1-2
cdr3_nt: TGTGCCAGCACCCCCGGGGCGATGGGAGGCTACACCTTC
cdr3_aa: CASTPGAMGGYTF

v_call: TRBV11-2
d_call: TRBD1
clone_size: few
j_call: TRBJ1-2
cdr3_nt: TGTGCCAGCAGCGTTTCGACAGGGCCGGGCTATGGCTACACCTTC
cdr3_aa: CASSVSTGPGYGYTF

v_call: TRBV5-1
d_call: -
clone_size: -
j_call: TRBJ2-2
cdr3_nt: TGCGCCAGCAGCCAAGCCGACCGCACCGGGGAGCTGTTTTTT
cdr3_aa: CASSQADRTGELFF